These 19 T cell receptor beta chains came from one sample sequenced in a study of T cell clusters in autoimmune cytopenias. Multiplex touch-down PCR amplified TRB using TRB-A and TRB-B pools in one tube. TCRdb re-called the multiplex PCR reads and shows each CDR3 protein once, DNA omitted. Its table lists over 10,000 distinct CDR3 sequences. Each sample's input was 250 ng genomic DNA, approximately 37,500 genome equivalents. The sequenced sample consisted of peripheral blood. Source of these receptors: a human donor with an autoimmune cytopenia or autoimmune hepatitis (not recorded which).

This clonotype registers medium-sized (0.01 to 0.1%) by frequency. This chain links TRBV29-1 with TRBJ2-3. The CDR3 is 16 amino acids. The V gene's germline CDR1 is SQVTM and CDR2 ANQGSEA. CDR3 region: CSVELSIRLNTDTQYF.

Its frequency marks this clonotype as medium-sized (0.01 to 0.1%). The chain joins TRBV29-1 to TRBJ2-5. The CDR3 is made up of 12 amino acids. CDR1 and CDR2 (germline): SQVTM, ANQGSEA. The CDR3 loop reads CSVVGVVETQYF.

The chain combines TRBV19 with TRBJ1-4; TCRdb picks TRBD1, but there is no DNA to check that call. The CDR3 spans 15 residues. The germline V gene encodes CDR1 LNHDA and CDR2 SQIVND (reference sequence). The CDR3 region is CASSSPGTGNEKLFF.

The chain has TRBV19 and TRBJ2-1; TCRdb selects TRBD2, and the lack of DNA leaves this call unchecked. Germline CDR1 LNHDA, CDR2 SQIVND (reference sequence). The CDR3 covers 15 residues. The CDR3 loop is CASSPGLGVYNEQFF.

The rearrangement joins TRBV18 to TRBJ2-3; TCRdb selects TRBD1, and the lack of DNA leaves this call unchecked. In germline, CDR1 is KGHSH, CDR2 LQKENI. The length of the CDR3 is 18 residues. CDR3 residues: CASSRRTGGARGTDTQYF.

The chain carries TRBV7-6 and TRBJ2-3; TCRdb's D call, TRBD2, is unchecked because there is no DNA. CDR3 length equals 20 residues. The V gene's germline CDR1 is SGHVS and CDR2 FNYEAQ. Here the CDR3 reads CASSLVPSGGPLASTDTQYF.

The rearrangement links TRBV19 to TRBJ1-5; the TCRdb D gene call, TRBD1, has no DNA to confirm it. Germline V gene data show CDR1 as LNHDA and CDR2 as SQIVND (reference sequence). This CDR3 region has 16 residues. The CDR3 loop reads CASTSLGTPSNQPQHF.

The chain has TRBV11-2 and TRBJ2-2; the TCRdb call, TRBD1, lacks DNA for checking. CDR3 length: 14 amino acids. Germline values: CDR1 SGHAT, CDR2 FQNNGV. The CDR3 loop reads CASSLGRVTGELFF.

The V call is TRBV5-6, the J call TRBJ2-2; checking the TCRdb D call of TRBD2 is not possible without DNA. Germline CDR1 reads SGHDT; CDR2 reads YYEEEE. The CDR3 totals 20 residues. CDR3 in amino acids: CASSPAPTGTSGRVFGELFF.

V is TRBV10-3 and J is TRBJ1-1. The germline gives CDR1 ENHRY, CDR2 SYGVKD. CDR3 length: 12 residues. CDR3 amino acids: CAISGFNTEAFF.

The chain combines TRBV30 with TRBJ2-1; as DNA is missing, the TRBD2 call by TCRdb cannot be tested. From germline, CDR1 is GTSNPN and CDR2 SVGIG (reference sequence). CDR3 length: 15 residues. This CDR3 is CAWIREVSSYNEQFF.

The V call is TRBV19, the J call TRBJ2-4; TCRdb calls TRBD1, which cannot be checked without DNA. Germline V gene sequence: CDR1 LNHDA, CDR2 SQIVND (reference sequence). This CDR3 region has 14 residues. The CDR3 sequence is CASSSWESKNIQYF.

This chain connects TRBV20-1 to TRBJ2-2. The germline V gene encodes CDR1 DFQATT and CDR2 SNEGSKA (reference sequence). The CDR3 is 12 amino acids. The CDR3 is CSARGYPGELFF.

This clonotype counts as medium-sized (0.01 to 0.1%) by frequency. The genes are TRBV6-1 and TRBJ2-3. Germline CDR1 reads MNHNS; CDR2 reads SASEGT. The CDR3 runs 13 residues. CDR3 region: CASSEERDGEPYF.

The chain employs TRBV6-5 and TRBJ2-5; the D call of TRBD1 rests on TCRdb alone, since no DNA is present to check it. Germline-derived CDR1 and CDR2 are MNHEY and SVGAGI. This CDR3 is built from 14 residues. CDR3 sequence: CASSAGTGVATQYF.

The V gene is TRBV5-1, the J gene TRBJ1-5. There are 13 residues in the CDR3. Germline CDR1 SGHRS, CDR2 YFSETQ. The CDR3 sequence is CASSINSNQPQHF.

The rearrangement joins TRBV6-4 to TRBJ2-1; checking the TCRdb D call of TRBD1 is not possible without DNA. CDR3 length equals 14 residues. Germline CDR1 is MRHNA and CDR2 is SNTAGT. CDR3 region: CASSEAGGYNEQFF.

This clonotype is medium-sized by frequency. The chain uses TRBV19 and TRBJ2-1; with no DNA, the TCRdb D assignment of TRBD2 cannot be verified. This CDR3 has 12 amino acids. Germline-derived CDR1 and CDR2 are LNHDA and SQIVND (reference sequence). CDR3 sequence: CASSRTNNEQFF. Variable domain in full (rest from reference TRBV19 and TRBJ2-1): DGGITQSPKYLFRKEGQNVTLSCEQNLNHDAMYWYRQDPGQGLRLIYYSQIVNDFQKGDIAEGYSVSREKKESFPLTVTSAQKNPTAFYLCASSRTNNEQFFGPGTRLTVL.

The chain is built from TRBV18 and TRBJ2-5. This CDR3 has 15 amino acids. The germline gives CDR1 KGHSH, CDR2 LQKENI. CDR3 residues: CASSPPVGLTETQYF.